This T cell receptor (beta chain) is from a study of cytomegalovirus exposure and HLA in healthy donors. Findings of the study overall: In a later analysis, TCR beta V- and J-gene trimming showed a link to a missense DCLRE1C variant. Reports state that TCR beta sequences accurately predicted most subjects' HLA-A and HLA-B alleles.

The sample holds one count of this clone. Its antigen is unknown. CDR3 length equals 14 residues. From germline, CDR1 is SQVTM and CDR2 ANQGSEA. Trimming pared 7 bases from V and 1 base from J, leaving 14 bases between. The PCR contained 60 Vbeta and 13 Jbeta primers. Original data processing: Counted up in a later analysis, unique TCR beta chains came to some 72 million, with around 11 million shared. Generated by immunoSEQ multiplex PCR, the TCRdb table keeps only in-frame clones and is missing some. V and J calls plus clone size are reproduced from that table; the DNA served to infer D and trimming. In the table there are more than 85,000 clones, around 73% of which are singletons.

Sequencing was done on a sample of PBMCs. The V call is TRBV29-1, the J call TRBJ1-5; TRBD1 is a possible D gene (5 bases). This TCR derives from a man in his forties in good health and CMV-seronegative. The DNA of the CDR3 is TGCAGCGCGAGCCTGGGGCCCAGCAATCAGCCCCAGCATTTT. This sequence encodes CSASLGPSNQPQHF.